This TCR beta chain was sequenced for a study of T cells in Graves' hyperthyroidism and ophthalmopathy. Study-wide points: Researchers report that a 13 V-J model separated ophthalmopathy from stable hyperthyroidism.

About this clonotype: Its antigen is unidentified.

Subjects with ophthalmopathy showed a Clinical Activity Score no lower than 3, a NOSPECS grade no lower than 4, and a duration shorter than 3 months. Per germline, CDR1 SGHAT and CDR2 FQDESV (reference sequence). This CDR3 is 17 amino acids long. V was shortened by 1 base and J by 4 bases, with 17 bases between the two germline ends. Template material for amplifying TCR beta CDR3 regions consisted of RNA transcripts. The TCR CDR3 was amplified in a first-round RT-PCR using the HTBI primer set. TCRdb reprocessed the multiplex PCR reads via MiXCR and lists one record per CDR3 protein. Here the sample spans more than 350,000 distinct CDR3 sequences, around 13% being singletons.

This clonotype originated in a woman under 40 with Graves' ophthalmopathy. The chain combines TRBV11-1 with TRBJ2-1, with D perhaps matching TRBD1 or TRBD2 (7 bases each). The material sequenced was blood. The CDR3 DNA is TGTGCCAGCAGCTTAGTCAGGGGGGGTGGGGCATACAATGAGCAGTTCTTC. It encodes CASSLVRGGGAYNEQFF. The variable domain in full, completed from reference TRBV11-1 and TRBJ2-1, reads EAEVAQSPRYKITEKSQAVAFWCDPISGHATLYWYRQILGQGPELLVQFQDESVVDDSQLPKDRFSAERLKGVDSTLKIQPAELGDSAMYLCASSLVRGGGAYNEQFFGPGTRLTVL.